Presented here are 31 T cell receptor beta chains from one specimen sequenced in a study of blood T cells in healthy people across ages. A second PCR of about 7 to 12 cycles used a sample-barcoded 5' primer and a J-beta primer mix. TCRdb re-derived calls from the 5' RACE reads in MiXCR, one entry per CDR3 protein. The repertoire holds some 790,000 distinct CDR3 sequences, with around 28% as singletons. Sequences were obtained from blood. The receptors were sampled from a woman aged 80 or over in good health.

DNA of the CDR3: TGTGCCTGGAGTCAACTCGGGACAGGGGTTGGCTACACCTTC. This sequence encodes CAWSQLGTGVGYTF. The J gene is TRBJ1-2, the V gene TRBV30; 10 nucleotides line up with TRBD1. The V and J ends lost 2 bases and 7 bases, in that order; junction bases with no gene match: 7. CDR1 and CDR2 from the germline V gene are GTSNPN and SVGIG (reference sequence). The length of the CDR3 is 14 residues.

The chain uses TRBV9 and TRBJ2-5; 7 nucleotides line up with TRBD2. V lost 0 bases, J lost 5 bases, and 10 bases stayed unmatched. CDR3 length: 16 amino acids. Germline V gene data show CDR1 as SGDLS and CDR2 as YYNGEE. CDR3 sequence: CASSVGTGGGMETQYF. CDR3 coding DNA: TGTGCCAGCAGCGTAGGTACGGGGGGAGGAATGGAGACCCAGTACTTC.

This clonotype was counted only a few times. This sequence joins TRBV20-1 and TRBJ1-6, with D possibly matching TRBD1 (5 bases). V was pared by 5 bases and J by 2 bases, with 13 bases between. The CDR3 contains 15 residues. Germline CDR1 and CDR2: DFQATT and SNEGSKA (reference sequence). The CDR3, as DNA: TGCAGTGCTTCTTATCTGGGGGCCTATAATTCACCCCTCCACTTT. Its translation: CSASYLGAYNSPLHF.

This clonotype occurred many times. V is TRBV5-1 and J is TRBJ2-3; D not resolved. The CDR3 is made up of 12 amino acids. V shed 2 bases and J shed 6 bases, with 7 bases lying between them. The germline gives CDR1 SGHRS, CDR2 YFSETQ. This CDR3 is CASSLLGDTQYF. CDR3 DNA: TGCGCCAGCAGCTTATTGGGGGATACGCAGTATTTT. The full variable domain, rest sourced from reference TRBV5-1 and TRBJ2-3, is KAGVTQTPRYLIKTRGQQVTLSCSPISGHRSVSWYQQTPGQGLQFLFEYFSETQRNKGNFPGRFSGRQFSNSRSEMNVSTLELGDSALYLCASSLLGDTQYFGPGTRLTVL.

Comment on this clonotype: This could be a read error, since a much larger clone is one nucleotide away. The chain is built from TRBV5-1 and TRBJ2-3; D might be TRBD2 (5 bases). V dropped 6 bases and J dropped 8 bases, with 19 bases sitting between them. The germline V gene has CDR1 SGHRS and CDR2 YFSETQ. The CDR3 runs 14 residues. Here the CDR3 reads CASTFTAYRGTQYF. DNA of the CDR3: TGCGCCAGCACCTTTACGGCCTACCGGGGTACGCAGTATTTT.

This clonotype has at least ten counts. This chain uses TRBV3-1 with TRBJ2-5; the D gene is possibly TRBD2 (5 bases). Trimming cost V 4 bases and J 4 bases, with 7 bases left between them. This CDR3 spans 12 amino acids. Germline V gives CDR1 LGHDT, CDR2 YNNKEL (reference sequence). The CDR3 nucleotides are TGTGCCAGCAGCCGACTACGAGAGACCCAGTACTTC. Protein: CASSRLRETQYF.

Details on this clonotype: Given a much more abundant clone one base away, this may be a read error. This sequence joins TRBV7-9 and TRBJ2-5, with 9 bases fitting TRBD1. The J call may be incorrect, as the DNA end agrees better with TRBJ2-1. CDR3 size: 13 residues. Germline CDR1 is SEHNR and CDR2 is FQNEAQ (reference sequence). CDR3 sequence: CASGGQGGETQFF. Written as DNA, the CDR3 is TGTGCCAGCGGGGGACAGGGAGGAGAGACCCAGTTCTTC.

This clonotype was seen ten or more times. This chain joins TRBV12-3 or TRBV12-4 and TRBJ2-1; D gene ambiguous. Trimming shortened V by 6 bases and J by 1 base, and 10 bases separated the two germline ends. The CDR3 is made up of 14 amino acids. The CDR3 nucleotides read TGTGCCAGCAGGGACGGCCGGTCCTACAATGAGCAGTTCTTC. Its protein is CASRDGRSYNEQFF.

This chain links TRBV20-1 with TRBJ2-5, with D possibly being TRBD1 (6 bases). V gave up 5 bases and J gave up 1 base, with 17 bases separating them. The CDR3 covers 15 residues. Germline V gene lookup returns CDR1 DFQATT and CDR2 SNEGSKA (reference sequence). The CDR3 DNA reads TGCAGTGCTCCACCAGGGGTTAGCAGCCAAGAGACCCAGTACTTC. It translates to CSAPPGVSSQETQYF.

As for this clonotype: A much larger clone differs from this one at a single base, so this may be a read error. The CDR3 here is CASSPGLALNEQYF. The CDR3, as DNA: TGTGCCAGCAGCCCAGGACTAGCTCTAAATGAGCAGTACTTC. The chain recombines TRBV9 with TRBJ2-5; TRBD2 aligns across 8 bases. This CDR3 is 14 amino acids long. After removal of 4 bases from V and 11 bases from J, the junction contained 13 bases not matched to a gene. Germline V gives CDR1 SGDLS, CDR2 YYNGEE.

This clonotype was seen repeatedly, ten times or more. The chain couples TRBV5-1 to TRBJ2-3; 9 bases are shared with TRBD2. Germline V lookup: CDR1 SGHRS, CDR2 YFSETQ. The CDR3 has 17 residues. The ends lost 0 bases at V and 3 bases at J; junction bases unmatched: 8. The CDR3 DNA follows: TGCGCCAGCAGCTTGGTAGGGCTAGCGGGGAGGACAGATACGCAGTATTTT. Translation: CASSLVGLAGRTDTQYF. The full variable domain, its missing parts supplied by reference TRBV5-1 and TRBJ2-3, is KAGVTQTPRYLIKTRGQQVTLSCSPISGHRSVSWYQQTPGQGLQFLFEYFSETQRNKGNFPGRFSGRQFSNSRSEMNVSTLELGDSALYLCASSLVGLAGRTDTQYFGPGTRLTVL.

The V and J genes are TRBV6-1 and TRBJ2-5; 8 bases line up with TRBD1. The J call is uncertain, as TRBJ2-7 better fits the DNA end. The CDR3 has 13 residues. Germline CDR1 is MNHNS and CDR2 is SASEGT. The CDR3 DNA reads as TGTGCCAGCAGTCGACAGGGGATCAACGAGCAGTACTTC. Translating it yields CASSRQGINEQYF.

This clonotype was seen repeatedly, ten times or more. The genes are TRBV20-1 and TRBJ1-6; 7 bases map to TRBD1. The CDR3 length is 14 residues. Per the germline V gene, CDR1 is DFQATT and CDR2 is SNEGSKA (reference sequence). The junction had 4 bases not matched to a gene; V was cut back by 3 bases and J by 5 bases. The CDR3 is CSARSTGNNSPLHF. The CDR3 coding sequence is TGCAGTGCTAGGTCGACAGGGAATAATTCACCCCTCCACTTT.

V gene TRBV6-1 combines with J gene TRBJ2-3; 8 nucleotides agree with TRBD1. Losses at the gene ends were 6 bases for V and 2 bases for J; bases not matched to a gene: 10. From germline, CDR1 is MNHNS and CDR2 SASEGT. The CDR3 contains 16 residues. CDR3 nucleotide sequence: TGTGCCAGCAGCTCCCCCGGGACAGGAATCACAGATACGCAGTATTTT. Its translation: CASSSPGTGITDTQYF.

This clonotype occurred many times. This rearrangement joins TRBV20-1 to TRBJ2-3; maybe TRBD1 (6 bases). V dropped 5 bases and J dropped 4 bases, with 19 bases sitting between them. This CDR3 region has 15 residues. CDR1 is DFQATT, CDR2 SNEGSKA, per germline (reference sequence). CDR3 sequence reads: CSALKVQGQADTQYF. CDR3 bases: TGCAGTGCTTTGAAAGTTCAGGGGCAAGCAGATACGCAGTATTTT.

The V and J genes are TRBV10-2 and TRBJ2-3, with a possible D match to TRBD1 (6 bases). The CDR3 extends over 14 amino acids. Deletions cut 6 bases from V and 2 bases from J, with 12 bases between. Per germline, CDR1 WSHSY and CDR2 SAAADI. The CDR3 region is CASSGQTLTDTQYF. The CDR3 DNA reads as TGCGCCAGCAGCGGACAGACACTCACAGATACGCAGTATTTT.

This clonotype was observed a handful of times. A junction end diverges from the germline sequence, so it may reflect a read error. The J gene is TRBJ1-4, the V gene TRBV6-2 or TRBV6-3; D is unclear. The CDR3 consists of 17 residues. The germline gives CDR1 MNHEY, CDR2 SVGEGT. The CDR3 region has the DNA TGTGCCAGCAGTATACCCGACGGGATTGCAACTAATGGAAAACTGTTTTTT. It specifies CASSIPDGIATNGKLFF.

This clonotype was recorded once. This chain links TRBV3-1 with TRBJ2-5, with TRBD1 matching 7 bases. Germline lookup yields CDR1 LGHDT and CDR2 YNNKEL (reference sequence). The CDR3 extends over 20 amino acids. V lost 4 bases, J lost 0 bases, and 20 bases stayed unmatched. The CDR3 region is CASSLETVGTDLMYQETQYF. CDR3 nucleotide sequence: TGTGCCAGCAGCCTCGAGACGGTCGGGACAGACTTAATGTACCAAGAGACCCAGTACTTC.

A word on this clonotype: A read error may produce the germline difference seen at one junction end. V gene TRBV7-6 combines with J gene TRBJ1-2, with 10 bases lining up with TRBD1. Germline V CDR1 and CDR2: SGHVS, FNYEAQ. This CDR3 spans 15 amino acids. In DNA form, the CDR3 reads TGTGCCAGCAGCTTAGGGGACAGGGGTAACTATGGCTGCACCTTC. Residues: CASSLGDRGNYGCTF.

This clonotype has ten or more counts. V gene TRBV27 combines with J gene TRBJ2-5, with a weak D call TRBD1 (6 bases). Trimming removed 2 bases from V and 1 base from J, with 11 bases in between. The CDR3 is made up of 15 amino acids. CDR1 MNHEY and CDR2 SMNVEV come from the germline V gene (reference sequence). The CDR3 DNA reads TGTGCCAGCAGTTTAGGTTCGACAGGCCAAGAGACCCAGTACTTC. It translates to CASSLGSTGQETQYF.

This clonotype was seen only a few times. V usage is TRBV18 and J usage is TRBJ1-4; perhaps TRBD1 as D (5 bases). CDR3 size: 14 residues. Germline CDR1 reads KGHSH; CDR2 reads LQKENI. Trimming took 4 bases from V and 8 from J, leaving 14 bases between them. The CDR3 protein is CASSLRGEGEKLFF. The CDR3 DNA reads TGTGCCAGCTCACTACGAGGGGAAGGAGAAAAACTGTTTTTT.

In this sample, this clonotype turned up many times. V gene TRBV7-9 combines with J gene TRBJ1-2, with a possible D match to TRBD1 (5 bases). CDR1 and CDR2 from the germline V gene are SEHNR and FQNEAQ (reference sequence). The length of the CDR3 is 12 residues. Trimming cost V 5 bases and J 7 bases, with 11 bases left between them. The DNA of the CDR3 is TGTGCCAGCAGCGGAGCCAGGGCTGGCTACACCTTC. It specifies CASSGARAGYTF. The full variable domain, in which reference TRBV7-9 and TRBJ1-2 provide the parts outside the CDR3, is DTGVSQNPRHKITKRGQNVTFRCDPISEHNRLYWYRQTLGQGPEFLTYFQNEAQLEKSRLLSDRFSAERPKGSFSTLEIQRTEQGDSAMYLCASSGARAGYTFGSGTRLTVV.

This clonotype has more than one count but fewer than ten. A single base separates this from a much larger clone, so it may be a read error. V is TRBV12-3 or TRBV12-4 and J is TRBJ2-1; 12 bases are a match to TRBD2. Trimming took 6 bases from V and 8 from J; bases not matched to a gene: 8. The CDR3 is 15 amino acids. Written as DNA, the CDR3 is TGTGCCAGCAGCCGGCCGGGACTAGCGGGCGATGAGCAGTTCTTC. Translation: CASSRPGLAGDEQFF.

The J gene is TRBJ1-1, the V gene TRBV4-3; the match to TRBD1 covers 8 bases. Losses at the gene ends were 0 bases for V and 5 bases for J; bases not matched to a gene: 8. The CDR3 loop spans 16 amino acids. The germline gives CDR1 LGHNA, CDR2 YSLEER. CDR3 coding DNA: TGCGCCAGCAGCCAAGATTTGACAGGGGTGGGGACTGAAGCTTTCTTT. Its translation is CASSQDLTGVGTEAFF.

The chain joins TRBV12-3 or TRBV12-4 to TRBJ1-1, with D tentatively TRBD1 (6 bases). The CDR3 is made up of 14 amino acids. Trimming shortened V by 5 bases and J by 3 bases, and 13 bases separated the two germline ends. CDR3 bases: TGTGCCAGCAGTCTAGAGGGGGGATACACTGAAGCTTTCTTT. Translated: CASSLEGGYTEAFF.

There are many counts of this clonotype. CDR3 region: CSGRQGVVSNQPQHF. In DNA form, the CDR3 reads TGCAGTGGACGACAGGGGGTAGTTAGCAATCAGCCCCAGCATTTT. The chain links TRBV20-1 to TRBJ1-5; 9 bases fit TRBD1. V shed 7 bases, J shed 0 bases, and the junction held 7 bases outside the gene matches. Germline-derived CDR1 and CDR2 are DFQATT and SNEGSKA (reference sequence). CDR3 length: 15 amino acids.

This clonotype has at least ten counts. CDR3 region: CASSSPSPGEQFF. The CDR3 nucleotides read TGTGCCAGCAGTTCTCCCAGCCCGGGCGAGCAGTTCTTC. This chain links TRBV12-3 or TRBV12-4 with TRBJ2-1; D ambiguous. V was clipped by 4 bases and J by 10 bases, with 14 bases between them. The CDR3 is 13 residues long.

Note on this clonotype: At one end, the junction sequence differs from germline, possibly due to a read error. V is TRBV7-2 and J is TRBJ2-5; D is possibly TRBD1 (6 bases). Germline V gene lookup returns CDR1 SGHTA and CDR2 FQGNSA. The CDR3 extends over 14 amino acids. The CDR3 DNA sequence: TGTGCCGGCAGCTTTCAACAGGGCCAAGAGACCCAGTACTTC. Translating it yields CAGSFQQGQETQYF.

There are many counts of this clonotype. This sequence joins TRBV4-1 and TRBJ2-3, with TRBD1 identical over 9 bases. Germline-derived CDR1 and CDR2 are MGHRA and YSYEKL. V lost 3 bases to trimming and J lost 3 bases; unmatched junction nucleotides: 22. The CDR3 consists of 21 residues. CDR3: CASSHSNRDRDHGFGTDTQYF. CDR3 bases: TGCGCCAGCAGCCACTCGAACCGGGACAGGGATCATGGTTTCGGTACAGATACGCAGTATTTT.

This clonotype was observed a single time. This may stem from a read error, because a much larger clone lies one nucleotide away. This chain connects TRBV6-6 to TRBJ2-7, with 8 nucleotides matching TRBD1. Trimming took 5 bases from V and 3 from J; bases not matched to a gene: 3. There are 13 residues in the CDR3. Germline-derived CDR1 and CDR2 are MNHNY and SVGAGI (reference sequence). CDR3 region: CASSQGQDYEQYF. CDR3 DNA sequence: TGTGCCAGCAGTCAGGGACAGGACTACGAGCAGTACTTC.

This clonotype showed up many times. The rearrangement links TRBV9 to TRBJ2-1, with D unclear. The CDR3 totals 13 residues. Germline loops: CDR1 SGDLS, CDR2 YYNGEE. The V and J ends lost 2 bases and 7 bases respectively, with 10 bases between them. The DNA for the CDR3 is TGTGCCAGCAGCGTTCAGCCCCGGAATGAGCAGTTCTTC. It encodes CASSVQPRNEQFF. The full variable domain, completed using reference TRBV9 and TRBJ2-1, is DSGVTQTPKHLITATGQRVTLRCSPRSGDLSVYWYQQSLDQGLQFLIQYYNGEERAKGNILERFSAQQFPDLHSELNLSSLELGDSALYFCASSVQPRNEQFFGPGTRLTVL.